This T cell receptor beta chain appears in the sequencing data of a study of shared clonotypes between healthy human individuals. Germline V gene data show CDR1 as ENHRY and CDR2 as SYGVKD. V gave up 2 bases and J gave up 0 bases, with 8 bases separating them. The CDR3 has 15 residues. Points on this clone: Its antigen is currently unknown.

Sequencing used immunoSEQ multiplex PCR; TCRdb keeps in-frame clones, though not all of them. The sample comprises approximately 400,000 clones, around 96% of which are singletons, and around 0.29% rests with the top ten. Findings and limits, study-wide: Only blood samples were collected, and tissue repertoires likely differ.

The origin of this receptor is a man aged 25-45 years in good health. This sequence joins TRBV10-3 and TRBJ2-1, with a weak D call TRBD2 (6 bases). Sample: memory CD8+ T cells sorted from blood. Subset indicated: CD45RO+ cells pooled with CCR7-negative TemRA cells. The CDR3 protein is CAISEETSSYNEQFF. The DNA for the CDR3 is TGTGCCATCAGTGAGGAGACTAGCTCCTACAATGAGCAGTTCTTC.